Listed below are T cell receptor beta chains from one sample, sequenced in a study of blood T cell repertoires in COVID-19. The assay was immunoSEQ multiplex PCR, and TCRdb's table has in-frame clones only and misses some. The top ten clones hold 10% to 15% of a sample with fewer than 110,000 clones, roughly 84% of them seen once. Source material: peripheral blood. Receptor source: a human donor in a cohort sampled during active or convalescent COVID-19. The CDR3 runs from the conserved cysteine through the conserved F or W. Each record gives: D gene, V gene, clone size, J gene, CDR3 DNA, CDR3 protein. D genes are given only for firm matches. The size field is filled for only some rows; it gives once, few, many or a size class.

TRBD1	TRBV29-1	.	TRBJ2-7	TGCAGCGTTCCTGGACAGGGGAGCTACGAGCAGTACTTC	CSVPGQGSYEQYF
.	TRBV30	.	TRBJ2-3	TGTGCCTGGAACTCCTTCTATGAGGGGGGGCCACAAGGGACAGATACGCAGTATTTT	CAWNSFYEGGPQGTDTQYF
.	TRBV5-4	.	TRBJ1-1	TGTGCCAGCAGCTCAGACGGAGTCACTGAAGCTTTCTTT	CASSSDGVTEAFF
TRBD2	TRBV9	.	TRBJ2-3	TGTGCCAGCAGCGTAGTGAAAGCGGGGGAGCTCTCAGATACGCAGTATTTT	CASSVVKAGELSDTQYF
.	TRBV10-3	.	TRBJ2-1	TGTGCCATCAGTTCTCTTGGCGGGGGCGCCTACAATGAGCAGTTCTTC	CAISSLGGGAYNEQFF
.	TRBV7-6	few	TRBJ2-7	TGTGCCAGCAGCTACGGGGGATCCTACGAGCAGTACTTC	CASSYGGSYEQYF
.	TRBV25-1	.	TRBJ2-4	TGTGCCAGCAGTGGCTACGCCTCGGACATTCAGTACTTC	CASSGYASDIQYF
.	TRBV4-1	many	TRBJ1-3	TGCGCCAGCACTTCAACTCCGGGTGGGAACACCATATATTTT	CASTSTPGGNTIYF
.	TRBV7-2	few	TRBJ1-1	TGTGCCAGCAGCTTACCAGGACAGTCGAACACTGAAGCTTTCTTT	CASSLPGQSNTEAFF
.	TRBV7-2	.	TRBJ2-7	TGTGCCAGCAGCCCCGCACTGCTTCCTTACGAGCAGTACTTC	CASSPALLPYEQYF
.	TRBV29-1	.	TRBJ1-2	TGCAGCGTTGAAACGTCCGGGTACTATGGCTACACCTTC	CSVETSGYYGYTF
.	TRBV6-5	.	TRBJ2-7	TGTGCCAGCAGTCGACAGGCTTACGAGCAGTACTTC	CASSRQAYEQYF
TRBD2	TRBV4-1	few	TRBJ2-5	TGCGCCAGCAGCCAAGTTACTAGCGGGGCCTTATCGGAGACCCAGTACTTC	CASSQVTSGALSETQYF
TRBD2	TRBV3-1/TRBV3-2	few	TRBJ2-5	TGTGCCAGCAGCCAAGATCTAGTAGCGGGGGACCAAGAGACCCAGTACTTC	CASSQDLVAGDQETQYF
TRBD1	TRBV28	.	TRBJ2-7	TGTGCCAGCAGCCTCGGGACAGGTCACGACGAGCAGTACTTC	CASSLGTGHDEQYF
TRBD2	TRBV6-2/TRBV6-3	.	TRBJ2-1	TGTGCCAGCAGCCCTGCGGGGACTAGCGGGGGGAATGAGCAGTTCTTC	CASSPAGTSGGNEQFF
.	TRBV19	.	TRBJ1-5	TGTGCCAGTCGGGGGGGTGGGGCCTATAGCAATCAGCCCCAGCATTTT	CASRGGGAYSNQPQHF
TRBD2	TRBV7-2	.	TRBJ2-1	TGTGCCAGCAGTACCGAGGGGACTACCCTTGGCAATGAGCAGTTCTTC	CASSTEGTTLGNEQFF
TRBD2	TRBV7-3	.	TRBJ2-1	TGTGCCAGCAGCACTGGACTAGTAGGAGGTGAGCAGTTCTTC	CASSTGLVGGEQFF
.	TRBV19	.	TRBJ1-5	TGTGCCAGTAGTATAGATGGGCCTACATATTATAGCAATCAGCCCCAGCATTTT	CASSIDGPTYYSNQPQHF
TRBD1	TRBV3-1/TRBV3-2	few	TRBJ1-3	TGTGCCAGCAGCCAGGGACAGAGAGGAAACACCATATATTTT	CASSQGQRGNTIYF
.	TRBV19	.	TRBJ1-3	TGTGCCAGTAGCCCAACGGTAAACTCTGGAAACACCATATATTTT	CASSPTVNSGNTIYF
TRBD1	TRBV27	.	TRBJ2-5	TGTGCCAGCAGTCCCGGGGGACAGGCCCCCCAAGAGACCCAGTACTTC	CASSPGGQAPQETQYF
TRBD2	TRBV29-1	.	TRBJ2-7	TGCAGCGCCAGGTTAGGGACTAACCGCCAGCAGTACTTC	CSARLGTNRQQYF
.	TRBV3-1/TRBV3-2	.	TRBJ1-2	TGTGCCAGCAGCCAAGCGGACACCTTCGGTGGCTACACCTTC	CASSQADTFGGYTF
TRBD1	TRBV29-1	.	TRBJ1-5	TGCAGCGTTGCTGGTGTAGGGCAGGGGGACCAGCCCCAGCATTTT	CSVAGVGQGDQPQHF
.	TRBV7-9	.	TRBJ2-5	TGTGCCAGCAGCCCCCAGAACTCGGAGGAGACCCAGTACTTC	CASSPQNSEETQYF
.	TRBV7-2	.	TRBJ2-2	TGTGCCAGCAGCTTAAACAGAATAAACACCGGGGAGCTGTTTTTT	CASSLNRINTGELFF
TRBD2	TRBV10-3	.	TRBJ2-3	TGTGCCACCTCGGGAGGGGATGAGGATACGCAGTATTTT	CATSGGDEDTQYF
TRBD1	TRBV19	.	TRBJ1-1	TGTGCCAGTAACCTTGGAGGGGGCTGGGGCACTGAAGCTTTCTTT	CASNLGGGWGTEAFF
TRBD1	TRBV9	.	TRBJ1-1	TGTGCCAGCAGCGTAGGACGACAGGGAAGGAAAGCTTTCTTT	CASSVGRQGRKAFF
TRBD1	TRBV5-1	.	TRBJ1-2	TGCGCCAGCAGCTTGGCGGGACAGGGGGCCTATGGCTACACCTTC	CASSLAGQGAYGYTF
.	TRBV6-5	.	TRBJ1-5	TGTGCCAGCAGAGGCGGGAGAGGAAGCAATCAGCCCCAGCATTTT	CASRGGRGSNQPQHF
.	TRBV11-3	.	TRBJ2-7	TGTGCCAGCAGCGCAAGGAGGGGGCGCGGCGACGAGCAGTACTTC	CASSARRGRGDEQYF
TRBD1	TRBV9	.	TRBJ1-5	TGTGCCAGCAGCGTAGCTGGGACAGCTTATCAGCCCCAGCATTTT	CASSVAGTAYQPQHF
.	TRBV7-9	.	TRBJ1-1	TGTGCCAGCAGCCTACTGGTGAACACTGAAGCTTTCTTT	CASSLLVNTEAFF